The 29 T cell receptor beta chains reported below all come from one sample, sequenced in a study of cytomegalovirus exposure and HLA in healthy donors. In the PCR, 60 Vbeta and 13 Jbeta primers were used. Here immunoSEQ multiplex PCR was the method, and the copy in TCRdb shows in-frame clones only, minus some. The sample lists around 170,000 clones; 76% were seen once. The material sequenced was PBMCs. All receptors derive from a man between 18 and 35 years old in good health and CMV-seronegative.

The chain couples TRBV4-1 to TRBJ1-5; TRBD1 aligns across 9 bases. V was pared by 1 base and J by 7 bases, with 2 bases of the junction left unmatched. The CDR3 consists of 14 residues. Germline V gives CDR1 MGHRA, CDR2 YSYEKL. The CDR3: CASSQGQGGQPQHF. CDR3 in DNA: TGCGCCAGCAGCCAAGGACAGGGGGGCCAGCCCCAGCATTTT.

Here the CDR3 DNA reads TGTGCCTGGGACGGGAGCCCAAACAATGAGCAGTTCTTC. Translated: CAWDGSPNNEQFF. The chain carries TRBV30 and TRBJ2-1; weak D call: TRBD2 (6 bases). Germline V gene sequence: CDR1 GTSNPN, CDR2 SVGIG (reference sequence). V dropped 5 bases and J dropped 5 bases, with 13 bases sitting between them. This CDR3 contains 13 residues.

This chain links TRBV2 with TRBJ1-5; TRBD1 matches 7 bases. This CDR3 spans 13 amino acids. Trimming took 8 bases from V and 3 from J; bases not matched to a gene: 4. CDR1 SNHLY and CDR2 FYNNEI come from the germline V gene. CDR3 in amino acids: CASRGQYNQPQHF. The CDR3 bases are TGTGCCAGCCGGGGACAGTACAATCAGCCCCAGCATTTT.

This clone appeared once. The chain employs TRBV30 and TRBJ1-6, with D possibly TRBD1 on 5 matching bases. Trimming removed 4 bases from V and 7 bases from J, with 11 bases in between. The CDR3 contains 13 residues. Germline CDR1 GTSNPN, CDR2 SVGIG (reference sequence). CDR3 amino acids: CAWTGLLNSPLHF. CDR3 DNA: TGTGCCTGGACGGGACTCCTGAATTCACCCCTCCACTTT.

The chain has TRBV18 and TRBJ2-1; D perhaps matches TRBD2 (5 bases). The CDR3 loop spans 17 amino acids. V shed 8 bases and J shed 0 bases, with 20 bases lying between them. The germline V gene encodes CDR1 KGHSH and CDR2 LQKENI. DNA for the CDR3: TGTGCCAGCAAGTCACCGGGCGGGCGGAGCTCCTACAATGAGCAGTTCTTC. It codes for CASKSPGGRSSYNEQFF.

J is TRBJ2-7 and V is TRBV25-1; 7 bases are a match to TRBD1. The CDR3 loop spans 14 amino acids. Germline loops: CDR1 MGHDK, CDR2 SYGVNS. V gave up 4 bases and J gave up 2 bases; unmatched junction bases: 5. CDR3 in amino acids: CASSGLQGTYEQYF. The DNA of the CDR3 is TGTGCCAGCAGTGGATTACAGGGGACCTACGAGCAGTACTTC.

V and J are TRBV7-2 and TRBJ2-7, with 11 bases matching TRBD1. Germline CDR1 is SGHTA and CDR2 is FQGNSA. V lost 0 bases, J lost 3 bases, and 4 bases stayed unmatched. The CDR3 is made up of 16 amino acids. The CDR3 nucleotides are TGTGCCAGCAGCTTAGCACCCGGGACAGGGGGCTACGAGCAGTACTTC. Translated, it gives CASSLAPGTGGYEQYF.

This clone appeared a few times. The V and J genes are TRBV6-1 and TRBJ2-1, with 8 positions matching TRBD2. CDR3 length equals 14 residues. V shed 6 bases and J 8 bases; nucleotides not matched to a gene: 9. The germline gives CDR1 MNHNS, CDR2 SASEGT. The CDR3 loop reads CASRGDGGAHEQFF. The DNA of the CDR3 is TGTGCCAGCAGGGGGGACGGGGGGGCACATGAGCAGTTCTTC.

The chain carries TRBV6-6 and TRBJ2-3; TRBD2 agrees at 7 bases. The CDR3 is 12 residues long. Trimming at V came to 0 bases and at J to 11 bases, leaving 2 bases not matched to a gene. Germline CDR1 and CDR2: MNHNY and SVGAGI (reference sequence). In DNA form, the CDR3 reads TGTGCCAGCAGTTACTCCGGGACTATGCAGTATTTT. Translation gives CASSYSGTMQYF.

This clone was seen more than once but under ten times. The chain recombines TRBV2 with TRBJ1-2; the D is unclear. The CDR3 runs to 12 residues. Germline CDR1 is SNHLY and CDR2 is FYNNEI. V was trimmed by 4 bases and J by 8 bases, leaving 11 bases between them. The CDR3 DNA reads as TGTGCCAGCAGTGGGAGGTCTAGGGGCTACACCTTC. Translating it yields CASSGRSRGYTF.

The chain joins TRBV30 to TRBJ1-1; TRBD1 might be the D (5 bases). Germline CDR1 GTSNPN, CDR2 SVGIG (reference sequence). V dropped 0 bases and J dropped 11 bases, with 25 bases sitting between them. The CDR3 loop spans 16 amino acids. The CDR3 region is CAWSVPFLRDSSWAFF. DNA for the CDR3: TGTGCCTGGAGTGTACCGTTCCTCCGGGACTCCTCCTGGGCTTTCTTT.

The chain combines TRBV11-2 with TRBJ2-7, with 8 positions matching TRBD1. Germline-derived CDR1 and CDR2 are SGHAT and FQNNGV. This CDR3 is built from 14 residues. V shed 5 bases and J 3 bases; nucleotides not matched to a gene: 6. DNA of the CDR3: TGTGCCAGCAGCCCAGACAGGGGTTTCTACGAGCAGTACTTC. This gives the protein CASSPDRGFYEQYF.

This chain joins TRBV5-6 and TRBJ1-1; no clear D gene. CDR3 length: 13 amino acids. V was cut by 4 bases and J by 4 bases, with 11 bases left in between. The V gene's germline CDR1 is SGHDT and CDR2 YYEEEE. This chain's CDR3 is CASSPTVATEAFF. CDR3 coding DNA: TGTGCCAGCAGCCCTACAGTTGCCACTGAAGCTTTCTTT.

The chain links TRBV7-6 to TRBJ2-2, with 11 bases that match TRBD1. The CDR3 spans 17 residues. Trimming at V came to 4 bases and at J to 5 bases, leaving 9 bases not matched to a gene. CDR1 and CDR2 (germline): SGHVS, FNYEAQ. The CDR3 spells CASSSGQGGRGTGELFF. The DNA of the CDR3 is TGTGCCAGCAGCTCGGGACAGGGGGGGCGCGGAACCGGGGAGCTGTTTTTT.

This clone turned up a few times. The genes are TRBV28 and TRBJ2-1; 8 bases are shared with TRBD2. Per the germline V gene, CDR1 is MDHEN and CDR2 is SYDVKM. The V segment lost 3 bases and the J segment 3 bases; nucleotides outside the gene matches: 13. This CDR3 region has 18 residues. In nucleotides, the CDR3 is TGTGCCAGCAGTTTCTCACCGGGACTAGGCAGCCTCTACAATGAGCAGTTCTTC. Translated: CASSFSPGLGSLYNEQFF. The entire variable domain, with the rest obtained from reference TRBV28 and TRBJ2-1, is as follows: DVKVTQSSRYLVKRTGEKVFLECVQDMDHENMFWYRQDPGLGLRLIYFSYDVKMKEKGDIPEGYSVSREKKERFSLILESASTNQTSMYLCASSFSPGLGSLYNEQFFGPGTRLTVL.

This clone was seen a handful of times. The chain uses TRBV6-4 and TRBJ2-1; a weak D match, TRBD2 (6 bases). The CDR3 runs to 16 residues. Per the germline V gene, CDR1 is MRHNA and CDR2 is SNTAGT. V lost 0 bases to trimming and J lost 0 bases, with 9 bases between them. The CDR3 DNA follows: TGTGCCAGCAGTGACTCTGCGGGGAGCTCCTACAATGAGCAGTTCTTC. Translating it yields CASSDSAGSSYNEQFF.

The chain recombines TRBV11-2 with TRBJ2-2, with TRBD2 matching over 15 bases. V dropped 9 bases and J dropped 1; count of bases not matched to a gene: 3. Per the germline V gene, CDR1 is SGHAT and CDR2 is FQNNGV. The CDR3 spans 16 residues. Written as DNA, the CDR3 is TGTGCCAGTCCGGGACTAGCGGGGGGGAACACCGGGGAGCTGTTTTTT. Residues: CASPGLAGGNTGELFF.

The chain has TRBV28 and TRBJ1-2; TRBD1 might be the D (5 bases). Germline V lookup: CDR1 MDHEN, CDR2 SYDVKM. The V gene lost 2 bases and the J gene lost 7 bases, with 14 bases spanning the gap. The CDR3 extends over 14 amino acids. CDR3 region: CASSLNAGLGGYTF. CDR3 nucleotide sequence: TGTGCCAGCAGTTTAAATGCAGGGTTAGGTGGCTACACCTTC.

The sample holds a few counts of this clone. The chain carries TRBV7-9 and TRBJ1-1; D may be TRBD1 (5 bases). CDR1 is SEHNR, CDR2 FQNEAQ, per germline (reference sequence). The V and J ends lost 5 bases and 1 base respectively, with 8 bases between them. The CDR3 runs 13 residues. The CDR3 loop reads CASSPTGNTEAFF. The DNA of the CDR3 is TGTGCCAGCAGCCCCACAGGGAACACTGAAGCTTTCTTT.

The chain has TRBV19 and TRBJ1-4; D not resolved. CDR1 and CDR2 from the germline V gene are LNHDA and SQIVND (reference sequence). The CDR3 contains 15 residues. The V end was cut by 1 base, the J end by 4 bases, with 10 bases between. The CDR3 protein is CASSIGWRGNEKLFF. CDR3 nucleotide sequence: TGTGCCAGTAGTATAGGCTGGCGGGGTAATGAAAAACTGTTTTTT.

V gene TRBV7-9 combines with J gene TRBJ1-2; 12 nucleotides match TRBD1. Trimming took 5 bases from V and 7 from J; bases not matched to a gene: 11. CDR1 SEHNR and CDR2 FQNEAQ come from the germline V gene (reference sequence). This CDR3 has 16 residues. As DNA, the CDR3 is TGTGCCAGCAGCACCTCCGGGACAGGGGGCGTGAGTGGCTACACCTTC. Translated: CASSTSGTGGVSGYTF.

The chain carries TRBV28 and TRBJ2-7, with TRBD1 matching 7 bases. Losses at the gene ends were 4 bases for V and 3 bases for J; bases not matched to a gene: 6. CDR1 is MDHEN, CDR2 SYDVKM, per germline. The CDR3 consists of 14 residues. CDR3 protein: CASSSGQHLYEQYF. The CDR3 DNA follows: TGTGCCAGCAGTTCGGGACAGCATCTCTACGAGCAGTACTTC.

The chain is built from TRBV7-9 and TRBJ2-1, with unresolved D. The CDR3 contains 13 residues. Germline values: CDR1 SEHNR, CDR2 FQNEAQ (reference sequence). V was clipped by 4 bases and J by 6 bases, with 10 bases between them. In DNA, the CDR3 is TGTGCCAGCAGCTACCGACTGGTCAATGAGCAGTTCTTC. Protein sequence: CASSYRLVNEQFF.

V is TRBV2 and J is TRBJ2-2; 12 bases align to TRBD2. After removal of 3 bases from V and 6 bases from J, the junction contained 8 bases not matched to a gene. The CDR3 totals 17 residues. CDR1 and CDR2 from the germline V gene are SNHLY and FYNNEI. The CDR3 coding sequence is TGTGCCAGCAGTGACTACAGACTAGCGGGAGAAGCCGGGGAGCTGTTTTTT. This sequence encodes CASSDYRLAGEAGELFF.

The V call is TRBV5-1, the J call TRBJ2-3; TRBD2 matches at 15 bases. The J segment lost 5 bases and the V segment lost 4 bases, leaving 11 bases of the junction unmatched. The germline V gene has CDR1 SGHRS and CDR2 YFSETQ. The CDR3 length is 18 residues. CDR3 bases: TGCGCCAGCAGCAGGGGACTAGCGGGAGGTGTACAGTTAGATACGCAGTATTTT. Its protein is CASSRGLAGGVQLDTQYF.

This sequence joins TRBV27 and TRBJ1-1; D possibly corresponds to TRBD1 (5 bases). The V gene's germline CDR1 is MNHEY and CDR2 SMNVEV (reference sequence). CDR3 length: 14 residues. V lost 6 bases, J lost 4 bases, and 15 bases lay in between. CDR3 sequence: CASSDTGPSTEAFF. Here the CDR3 DNA reads TGTGCCAGCAGCGATACAGGTCCGAGCACTGAAGCTTTCTTT.

This chain uses TRBV30 with TRBJ2-5; the match to TRBD1 covers 8 bases. The DNA end is a closer match to TRBJ2-7, so the J assignment may be wrong. This CDR3 contains 14 residues. The germline V gene has CDR1 GTSNPN and CDR2 SVGIG (reference sequence). CDR3 protein: CAWSRGTGRNEQYF. As DNA, the CDR3 is TGTGCCTGGAGTAGGGGGACAGGCCGGAACGAGCAGTACTTC.

CDR3 residues: CASSQAASGGVEQFF. As DNA, the CDR3 is TGTGCCAGCAGCCAAGCCGCTAGTGGAGGGGTTGAGCAGTTCTTC. The chain has TRBV14 and TRBJ2-1; TRBD2 might be the D (6 bases). V lost 1 base and J lost 9, with 16 bases in between. The CDR3 contains 15 residues. Germline-derived CDR1 and CDR2 are SGHDN and FVKESK.

This chain connects TRBV5-1 to TRBJ2-4; TRBD1 might be the D (6 bases). There are 14 residues in the CDR3. Germline V CDR1 and CDR2: SGHRS, YFSETQ. Deletions cut 2 bases from V and 8 bases from J, with 14 bases between. CDR3 loop: CASSLQGLLDIQYF. CDR3 in DNA: TGCGCCAGCAGCTTACAGGGTTTGTTGGACATTCAGTACTTC.